One and the same sample provided the 10 T cell receptor beta chains below, sequenced in a study of pediatric ulcerative colitis. Repertoires were generated with immunoSEQ multiplex PCR, while TCRdb's copy carries only in-frame clones and drops some. Of 65,000 or so clones listed, less than 90% were seen once; the top ten hold approximately 3.7%. Sequenced material: blood. The receptors derive from a boy younger than 18 with severe ulcerative colitis.

This chain joins TRBV10-3 and TRBJ2-7; 9 bases fit TRBD1. CDR1 and CDR2 (germline): ENHRY, SYGVKD. With 3 bases clipped from V and 0 bases from J, the junction kept 3 bases outside the gene matches. This CDR3 spans 15 amino acids. The CDR3 sequence is CAISDRQGGSYEQYF. CDR3 nucleotide sequence: TGTGCCATCAGTGATAGACAGGGGGGCTCCTACGAGCAGTACTTC.

A remark on this clone: Other DNA sequences within the sample encode an identical CDR3. CDR3 protein: CASNPTGYNEQFF. Here the CDR3 DNA reads TGTGCCAGCAACCCAACCGGGTACAATGAGCAGTTCTTC. This sequence joins TRBV27 and TRBJ2-1; D unresolved. The CDR3 length is 13 residues. V was shortened by 7 bases and J by 4 bases, with 11 bases between the two germline ends. CDR1 MNHEY and CDR2 SMNVEV come from the germline V gene (reference sequence).

The gene calls are TRBV11-2 and TRBJ1-2; 9 bases align to TRBD1. Losses at the gene ends were 3 bases for V and 7 bases for J; bases not matched to a gene: 6. Germline CDR1 SGHAT, CDR2 FQNNGV. The CDR3 length is 14 residues. In DNA form, the CDR3 reads TGTGCCAGCAGCTTGGTACAGGGGGCTAGTGGCTACACCTTC. Translating it yields CASSLVQGASGYTF.

The V gene is TRBV7-6, the J gene TRBJ1-2; no clear D. From germline, CDR1 is SGHVS and CDR2 FNYEAQ. V shed 2 bases and J shed 3 bases, with 10 bases lying between them. This CDR3 has 14 amino acids. CDR3: CASSLSPGDYGYTF. The CDR3 DNA is TGTGCCAGCAGCTTATCCCCTGGGGACTATGGCTACACCTTC.

V gene TRBV27 combines with J gene TRBJ1-2; D might be TRBD1 (5 bases). Germline loops: CDR1 MNHEY, CDR2 SMNVEV (reference sequence). The CDR3 length is 13 residues. The ends were cut back, 0 bases at V and 5 bases at J, with 7 bases in the middle. The CDR3 coding sequence is TGTGCCAGCAGTTTATCCCGGGGGTATGGCTACACCTTC. Encoded protein: CASSLSRGYGYTF.

This chain joins TRBV11-2 and TRBJ2-7; possible D gene TRBD1, 5 bases. The CDR3 runs 15 residues. Trimming left V 0 bases short and J 0 bases short, with 9 bases between. Germline-derived CDR1 and CDR2 are SGHAT and FQNNGV. The CDR3 spells CASSLDSTASYEQYF. In DNA form, the CDR3 reads TGTGCCAGCAGCTTAGATTCGACAGCCTCCTACGAGCAGTACTTC.

J is TRBJ1-2 and V is TRBV10-3; TRBD1 is a possible D gene (6 bases). Germline assignment: CDR1 ENHRY and CDR2 SYGVKD. Trimming shortened V by 5 bases and J by 6 bases, and 13 bases separated the two germline ends. The CDR3 contains 13 residues. The CDR3 nucleotides are TGTGCCATCAGTATACAGGGACGGAATGGCTACACCTTC. It translates to CAISIQGRNGYTF.

The chain recombines TRBV27 with TRBJ2-1; D tentatively fits TRBD1 or TRBD2 (6 bases each). The ends were cut back, 5 bases at V and 0 bases at J, with 17 bases in the middle. The CDR3 loop spans 17 amino acids. CDR1 and CDR2 from the germline V gene are MNHEY and SMNVEV (reference sequence). The chain's CDR3 is CASSPRLEGVSYNEQFF. The CDR3 bases are TGTGCCAGCAGTCCCCGACTAGAGGGGGTCTCCTACAATGAGCAGTTCTTC.

The chain carries TRBV2 and TRBJ2-3; TRBD2 agrees at 9 bases. Losses at the gene ends were 2 bases for V and 4 bases for J; bases not matched to a gene: 4. There are 15 residues in the CDR3. The germline V gene encodes CDR1 SNHLY and CDR2 FYNNEI. The CDR3 is CASSESVAGADTQYF. The CDR3, as DNA: TGTGCCAGCAGTGAATCGGTAGCGGGAGCAGATACGCAGTATTTT.

V is TRBV9 and J is TRBJ2-5, with D possibly TRBD2 on 5 matching bases. Trimming took 0 bases from V and 0 from J, leaving 6 bases between them. The CDR3 spans 14 residues. Per germline, CDR1 SGDLS and CDR2 YYNGEE. The CDR3 nucleotides are TGTGCCAGCAGCGTAGGAGGGTACCAAGAGACCCAGTACTTC. Translating it yields CASSVGGYQETQYF.